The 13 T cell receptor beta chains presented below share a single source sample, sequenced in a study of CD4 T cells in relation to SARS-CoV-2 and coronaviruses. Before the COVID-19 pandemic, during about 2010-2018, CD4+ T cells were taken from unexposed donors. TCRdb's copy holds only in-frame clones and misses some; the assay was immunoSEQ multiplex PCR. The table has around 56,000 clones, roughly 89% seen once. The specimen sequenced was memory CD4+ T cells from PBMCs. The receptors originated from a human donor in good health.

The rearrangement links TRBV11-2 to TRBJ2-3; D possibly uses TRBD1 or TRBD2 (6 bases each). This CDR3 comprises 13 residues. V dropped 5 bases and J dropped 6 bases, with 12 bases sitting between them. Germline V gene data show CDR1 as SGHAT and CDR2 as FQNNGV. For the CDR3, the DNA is TGTGCCAGCAGCCGGAGGGACATCGATACGCAGTATTTT. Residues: CASSRRDIDTQYF. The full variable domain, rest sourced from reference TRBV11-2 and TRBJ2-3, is EAGVAQSPRYKIIEKRQSVAFWCNPISGHATLYWYQQILGQGPKLLIQFQNNGVVDDSQLPKDRFSAERLKGVDSTLKIQPAKLEDSAVYLCASSRRDIDTQYFGPGTRLTVL.

The CDR3 loop is CASSLWGGNDYEQYF. Here the CDR3 DNA reads TGTGCCAGCAGTTTATGGGGAGGGAACGACTACGAGCAGTACTTC. The chain couples TRBV28 to TRBJ2-7; 7 nucleotides agree with TRBD2. With 0 bases clipped from V and 3 bases from J, the junction kept 5 bases outside the gene matches. Germline V CDR1 and CDR2: MDHEN, SYDVKM. The CDR3 is 15 amino acids. The entire variable domain, with the rest obtained from reference TRBV28 and TRBJ2-7, is as follows: DVKVTQSSRYLVKRTGEKVFLECVQDMDHENMFWYRQDPGLGLRLIYFSYDVKMKEKGDIPEGYSVSREKKERFSLILESASTNQTSMYLCASSLWGGNDYEQYFGPGTRLTVT.

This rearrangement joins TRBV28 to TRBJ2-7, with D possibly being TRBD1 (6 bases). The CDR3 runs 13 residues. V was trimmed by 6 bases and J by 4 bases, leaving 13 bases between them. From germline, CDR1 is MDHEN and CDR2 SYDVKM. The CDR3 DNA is TGTGCCAGCAGGGATCTCAGGGGTTACGAGCAGTACTTC. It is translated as CASRDLRGYEQYF. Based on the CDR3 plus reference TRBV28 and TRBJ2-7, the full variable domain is DVKVTQSSRYLVKRTGEKVFLECVQDMDHENMFWYRQDPGLGLRLIYFSYDVKMKEKGDIPEGYSVSREKKERFSLILESASTNQTSMYLCASRDLRGYEQYFGPGTRLTVT.

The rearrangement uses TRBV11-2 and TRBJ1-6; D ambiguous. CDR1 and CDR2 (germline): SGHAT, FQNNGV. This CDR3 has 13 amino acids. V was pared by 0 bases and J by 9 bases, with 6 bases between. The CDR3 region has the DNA TGTGCCAGCAGCTTAGATTTCGGTTCACCCCTCCACTTT. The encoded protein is CASSLDFGSPLHF.

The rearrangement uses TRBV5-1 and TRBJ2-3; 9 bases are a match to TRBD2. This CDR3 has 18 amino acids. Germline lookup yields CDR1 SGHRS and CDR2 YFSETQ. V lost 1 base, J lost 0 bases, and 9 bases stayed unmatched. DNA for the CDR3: TGCGCCAGCAGCTTGACTTTAAGCGGGAGGCCTAGCACAGATACGCAGTATTTT. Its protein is CASSLTLSGRPSTDTQYF.

Here the CDR3 reads CASSPRGGGPGTEAFF. The DNA for the CDR3 is TGTGCCAGCAGCCCCCGAGGAGGGGGTCCGGGCACTGAAGCTTTCTTT. The chain recombines TRBV9 with TRBJ1-1; D might be TRBD1 (6 bases). Germline values: CDR1 SGDLS, CDR2 YYNGEE. The CDR3 length is 16 residues. V gave up 4 bases and J gave up 4 bases, with 20 bases separating them.

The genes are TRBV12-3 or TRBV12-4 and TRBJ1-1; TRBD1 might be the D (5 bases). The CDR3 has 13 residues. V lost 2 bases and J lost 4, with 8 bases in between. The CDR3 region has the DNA TGTGCCAGCAGTTTAATGGGGCGCACTGAAGCTTTCTTT. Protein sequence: CASSLMGRTEAFF.

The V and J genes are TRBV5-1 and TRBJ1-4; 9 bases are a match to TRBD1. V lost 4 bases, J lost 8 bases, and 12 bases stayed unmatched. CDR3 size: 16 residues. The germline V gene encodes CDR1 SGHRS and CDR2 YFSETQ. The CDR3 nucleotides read TGCGCCAGCAGCGCTGCGGACAGGGGATTAGCCGAAAAACTGTTTTTT. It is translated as CASSAADRGLAEKLFF.

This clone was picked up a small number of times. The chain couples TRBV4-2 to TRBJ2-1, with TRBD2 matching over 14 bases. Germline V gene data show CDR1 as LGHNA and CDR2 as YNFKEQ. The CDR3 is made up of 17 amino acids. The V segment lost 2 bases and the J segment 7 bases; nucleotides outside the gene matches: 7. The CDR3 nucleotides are TGTGCCAGCAGCCAAACCGGGACTAGCGGGAGAGGTAATGAGCAGTTCTTC. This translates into CASSQTGTSGRGNEQFF.

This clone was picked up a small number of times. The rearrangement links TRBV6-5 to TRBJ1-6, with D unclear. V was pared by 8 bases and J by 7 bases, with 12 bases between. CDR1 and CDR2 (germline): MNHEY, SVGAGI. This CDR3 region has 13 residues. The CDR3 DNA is TGTGCCAGCGGGGATCCAGGAAATTCACCCCTCCACTTT. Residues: CASGDPGNSPLHF.

CDR3 nucleotide sequence: TGTGCCAGCAGCCAGGGACAGGGGGGGTACAATGAGCAGTTCTTC. Translated, it gives CASSQGQGGYNEQFF. V is TRBV5-5 and J is TRBJ2-1; 11 nucleotides match TRBD1. V lost 4 bases to trimming and J lost 4 bases; unmatched junction nucleotides: 4. The CDR3 is made up of 15 amino acids. Germline CDR1 reads SGHKS; CDR2 reads YYEKEE (reference sequence).

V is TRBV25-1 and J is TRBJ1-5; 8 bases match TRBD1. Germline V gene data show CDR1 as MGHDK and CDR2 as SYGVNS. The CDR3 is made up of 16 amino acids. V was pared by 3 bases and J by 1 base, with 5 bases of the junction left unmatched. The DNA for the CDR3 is TGTGCCAGCAGTGACAGGACAGGGACGAGCAATCAGCCCCAGCATTTT. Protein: CASSDRTGTSNQPQHF.

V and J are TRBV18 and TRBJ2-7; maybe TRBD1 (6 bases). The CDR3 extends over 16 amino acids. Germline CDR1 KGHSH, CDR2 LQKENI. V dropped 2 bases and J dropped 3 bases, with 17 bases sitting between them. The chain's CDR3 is CASSPGLTQGNYEQYF. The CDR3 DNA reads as TGTGCCAGCTCACCAGGCCTCACACAGGGAAACTACGAGCAGTACTTC. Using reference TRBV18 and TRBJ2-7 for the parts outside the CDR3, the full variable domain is NAGVMQNPRHLVRRRGQEARLRCSPMKGHSHVYWYRQLPEEGLKFMVYLQKENIIDESGMPKERFSAEFPKEGPSILRIQQVVRGDSAAYFCASSPGLTQGNYEQYFGPGTRLTVT.